This T cell receptor (beta chain) was captured by sequencing in a study of beta chain features in type 1 diabetes. Study summary: There were approximately 110,000,000 sorted cells examined across all samples.

This clone has just a few counts. Its antigen is undetermined. Study-level points and caveats: Any role of HLA type in TCRB rearrangement remained unresolved here. Patients with Type 1 diabetes showed moderately but significantly shorter TCRB CDR3s in all four CD4+ subsets.

J gave up 7 bases and V 3 bases, and 27 bases lay outside the gene matches. The CDR3 extends over 22 amino acids. CDR1 is MNHEY and CDR2 is SMNVEV in the germline V gene (reference sequence). The study reverse transcribed the entire isolated RNA, so it sequenced expressed TCRB transcripts. Roughly 3.4 million reads per sample on average were obtained from naive, central memory and regulatory T cell samples. TCRdb's copy holds only in-frame clones and misses some; the assay was immunoSEQ multiplex PCR. The repertoire includes about 340,000 clones, roughly 8% of them detected once, and around 0.45% sits in the top ten.

The V call is TRBV27, the J call TRBJ2-1; 10 bases fit TRBD2. Sequencing input: central memory CD4+ T cells from blood. This receptor was identified in a woman younger than 30 in good health. The CDR3 loop is CASSFGRVLLSGRAGPVNEQFF. The CDR3 coding sequence is TGTGCCAGCAGTTTCGGCAGGGTTCTCCTCAGCGGGAGGGCGGGTCCGGTGAATGAGCAGTTCTTC.